The source of this T cell receptor (beta chain) is a study of technical replicates of blood from several donors. With V trimmed by 6 bases and J by 3 bases, 5 bases remained unmatched. The germline gives CDR1 MNHNY, CDR2 SVGAGI (reference sequence). This CDR3 spans 13 amino acids. Repertoires were generated with immunoSEQ multiplex PCR, while TCRdb's copy carries only in-frame clones and drops some. The data contain 91,000 or so clones, 95% of them singletons. This TCR derives from a human donor in good health. Sequencing input: T cells isolated from PBMCs. The chain uses TRBV6-6 and TRBJ2-7; TRBD1 matches 7 bases. CDR3 residues: CASRPGQNYEQYF. The DNA of the CDR3 is TGTGCCAGCAGGCCGGGACAGAACTACGAGCAGTACTTC.